Below are 5 T cell receptor beta chains sequenced from a single sample in a study of cytomegalovirus exposure and HLA in healthy donors. It was with 60 Vbeta and 13 Jbeta primers that the PCR ran. The data were produced by immunoSEQ multiplex PCR, yet TCRdb's version contains in-frame clones alone and is incomplete. The sample yields around 150,000 clones, around 63% seen once. Specimen: PBMCs. These receptors were collected from a human donor in good health.

The gene calls are TRBV27 and TRBJ1-2; D remains ambiguous. The ends were cut back, 8 bases at V and 4 bases at J, with 14 bases in the middle. From germline, CDR1 is MNHEY and CDR2 SMNVEV (reference sequence). The CDR3 consists of 13 residues. The CDR3 reads CASPPGGRYGYTF. CDR3 in DNA: TGTGCCAGCCCCCCCGGCGGTCGCTATGGCTACACCTTC.

The rearrangement links TRBV6-6 to TRBJ1-5; TRBD1 might be the D (6 bases). Per germline, CDR1 MNHNY and CDR2 SVGAGI (reference sequence). The CDR3 runs to 15 residues. V was shortened by 2 bases and J by 0 bases, with 8 bases between the two germline ends. CDR3 protein: CASSYGTISNQPQHF. Here the CDR3 DNA reads TGTGCCAGCAGTTACGGGACAATTAGCAATCAGCCCCAGCATTTT.

The chain employs TRBV6-6 and TRBJ2-2, with D unresolved. There are 11 residues in the CDR3. With 7 bases removed from V and 5 bases from J, the gap between germline ends came to 5 bases. In germline, CDR1 is MNHNY, CDR2 SVGAGI (reference sequence). CDR3 protein: CASTGTGELFF. The CDR3 DNA sequence: TGTGCCAGCACAGGTACCGGGGAGCTGTTTTTT.

The genes are TRBV14 and TRBJ1-4; 7 nucleotides agree with TRBD1. The CDR3 covers 15 residues. Per the germline V gene, CDR1 is SGHDN and CDR2 is FVKESK. V was clipped by 5 bases and J by 10 bases; unmatched bases: 13. The CDR3 nucleotides are TGTGCCAGCAGCGTACAGGGGATTGCGTTCGGAAAACTGTTTTTT. Encoded protein: CASSVQGIAFGKLFF.

V usage is TRBV19 and J usage is TRBJ2-7, with D maybe TRBD2 (5 bases). This CDR3 is 14 amino acids long. Germline V CDR1 and CDR2: LNHDA, SQIVND (reference sequence). V was cut by 7 bases and J by 5 bases, with 18 bases left in between. CDR3 DNA: TGTGCCAGTACCGCGGGCTTCGGTATCCACGAGCAGTACTTC. This sequence encodes CASTAGFGIHEQYF.